These 17 T cell receptor beta chains came from one sample sequenced in a study of T cell responses to AZD1222 COVID-19 vaccine. Profiled with immunoSEQ multiplex PCR; TCRdb holds only in-frame clones, not every one. The repertoire holds about 150,000 clones, around nine tenths seen once, with about 1.5% in the top ten. The sample consisted of peripheral blood, taken on day 0 of AZD1222 vaccination. Every receptor here comes from an adult in good health.

For the CDR3, the DNA is TGTGCCAGCAGTCTCGTTTTGGAGACCCAGTACTTC. Protein product: CASSLVLETQYF. The chain carries TRBV6-2 or TRBV6-3 and TRBJ2-5; D unclear. With 5 bases removed from V and 5 bases from J, the gap between germline ends came to 9 bases. Germline loops: CDR1 MNHEY, CDR2 SVGEGT. CDR3 size: 12 residues.

The genes are TRBV13 and TRBJ1-2; 7 bases line up with TRBD1. In germline, CDR1 is PRHDT, CDR2 FYEKMQ (reference sequence). CDR3 length equals 18 residues. The ends lost 0 bases at V and 4 bases at J; junction bases unmatched: 14. CDR3 region: CASSLGRSRGRDFYGYTF. CDR3 sequence (DNA): TGTGCCAGCAGCTTAGGCCGTAGCAGGGGGAGGGATTTCTATGGCTACACCTTC.

V gene TRBV9 combines with J gene TRBJ2-1, with a possible D match to TRBD2 (6 bases). From germline, CDR1 is SGDLS and CDR2 YYNGEE. The V gene lost 1 base and the J gene lost 0 bases, with 23 bases spanning the gap. The length of the CDR3 is 20 residues. CDR3 in amino acids: CASSVYPPGSGGDSYNEQFF. For the CDR3, the DNA is TGTGCCAGCAGCGTATACCCCCCGGGTAGCGGAGGAGACTCCTACAATGAGCAGTTCTTC.

CDR3 loop: CASSLRQGRHNSPLHF. In nucleotides, the CDR3 is TGTGCCAGCAGTCTACGACAGGGGAGGCATAATTCACCCCTCCACTTT. J is TRBJ1-6 and V is TRBV27; 8 bases fit TRBD1. Unmatched junction bases numbered 8, after V lost 5 bases and J lost 5 bases. CDR3 size: 16 residues. CDR1 MNHEY and CDR2 SMNVEV come from the germline V gene (reference sequence).

The V and J genes are TRBV3-1 (or the pseudogene TRBV3-2) and TRBJ2-3; no clear D. V lost 0 bases to trimming and J lost 6 bases, with 7 bases between them. Per the germline V gene, CDR1 is LGHDT and CDR2 is YNNKEL (reference sequence). This CDR3 region has 13 residues. The CDR3 is CASSQDPFDTQYF. Written as DNA, the CDR3 is TGTGCCAGCAGCCAAGATCCATTTGATACGCAGTATTTT.

The chain carries TRBV3-1 (or the pseudogene TRBV3-2) and TRBJ1-1, with D unresolved. Germline V gene data show CDR1 as LGHDT and CDR2 as YNNKEL (reference sequence). The CDR3 sequence is 15 residues long. V lost 1 base and J lost 1, with 10 bases in between. CDR3: CASSQGLEPNTEAFF. The CDR3 DNA reads TGTGCCAGCAGCCAAGGGCTAGAACCGAACACTGAAGCTTTCTTT.

The rearrangement uses TRBV27 and TRBJ2-1, with 12 bases that match TRBD2. This CDR3 is 14 amino acids long. V trimming: 3 bases; J trimming: 7 bases; junction bases outside the gene matches: 1. CDR1 is MNHEY and CDR2 is SMNVEV in the germline V gene (reference sequence). The CDR3, as DNA: TGTGCCAGCAGTTTGACTAGCGGGAGAAATGAGCAGTTCTTC. It is translated as CASSLTSGRNEQFF.

This sequence joins TRBV7-2 and TRBJ1-6, with 7 positions matching TRBD1. V dropped 6 bases and J dropped 9; count of bases not matched to a gene: 11. Germline V gene sequence: CDR1 SGHTA, CDR2 FQGNSA. The CDR3 runs 15 residues. The CDR3 protein is CASRWGQLVSSPLHF. The CDR3 nucleotides read TGTGCCAGCAGGTGGGGACAGTTAGTGAGTTCACCCCTCCACTTT.

The rearrangement joins TRBV5-4 to TRBJ1-3; 8 bases are a match to TRBD1. The CDR3 is 16 amino acids. Germline V lookup: CDR1 SGHNT, CDR2 YYREEE (reference sequence). Trimming removed 5 bases from V and 4 bases from J; junction bases left unmatched: 11. The CDR3 DNA reads as TGTGCCAGCAGTACCCACCCCTGGGACAGGGGAAACACCATATATTTT. This gives the protein CASSTHPWDRGNTIYF.

The chain links TRBV30 to TRBJ2-3; 7 nucleotides align to TRBD2. Trimming took 2 bases from V and 2 from J; bases not matched to a gene: 4. The CDR3 contains 14 residues. Germline V lookup: CDR1 GTSNPN, CDR2 SVGIG (reference sequence). The chain's CDR3 is CAWSPGLNTDTQYF. The CDR3 DNA reads as TGTGCCTGGAGTCCGGGACTAAACACAGATACGCAGTATTTT.

The chain employs TRBV7-2 and TRBJ1-5, with D unclear. In germline, CDR1 is SGHTA, CDR2 FQGNSA. The CDR3 spans 13 residues. The V end was cut by 3 bases, the J end by 5 bases, with 8 bases between. The CDR3 region is CASSLMADQPQHF. CDR3 DNA: TGTGCCAGCAGCTTGATGGCAGATCAGCCCCAGCATTTT.

The chain combines TRBV1 with TRBJ2-1; TRBD2 was called by the table and not checked on the DNA. TRBV1 is a pseudogene locus. The CDR3 is made up of 14 amino acids. CDR3 DNA: TGCACCAGCAGCCCCCGTGCCGGTGGCAATGAGCAGTTCTTC. It translates to CTSSPRAGGNEQFF.

The chain couples TRBV9 to TRBJ1-6; 7 bases are a match to TRBD1. CDR1 SGDLS and CDR2 YYNGEE come from the germline V gene. V gave up 4 bases and J gave up 10 bases; unmatched junction bases: 11. The CDR3 consists of 15 residues. The CDR3 DNA sequence: TGTGCCAGCAGCCCACAGGGGAAATCCGGATCACCCCTCCACTTT. As protein: CASSPQGKSGSPLHF. Full variable domain (rest looked up from reference TRBV9 and TRBJ1-6): DSGVTQTPKHLITATGQRVTLRCSPRSGDLSVYWYQQSLDQGLQFLIQYYNGEERAKGNILERFSAQQFPDLHSELNLSSLELGDSALYFCASSPQGKSGSPLHFGNGTRLTVT.

The rearrangement joins TRBV19 to TRBJ2-7; 10 bases are a match to TRBD2. Germline CDR1 reads LNHDA; CDR2 reads SQIVND (reference sequence). This CDR3 has 15 amino acids. V trimming: 3 bases; J trimming: 2 bases; junction bases outside the gene matches: 4. CDR3 residues: CASSIIAGGPYEQYF. Here the CDR3 DNA reads TGTGCCAGTAGTATTATAGCGGGGGGCCCCTACGAGCAGTACTTC.

This chain uses TRBV19 with TRBJ1-5; D gene unclear. This CDR3 spans 12 amino acids. V dropped 4 bases and J dropped 3 bases, with 4 bases sitting between them. CDR1 and CDR2 (germline): LNHDA, SQIVND (reference sequence). The CDR3 sequence: CASSNNNQPQHF. Here the CDR3 DNA reads TGTGCCAGTAGTAACAACAATCAGCCCCAGCATTTT.

The genes are TRBV11-3 and TRBJ2-1; tentative D call: TRBD1 (6 bases). CDR1 is SGHNT and CDR2 is YENEEA in the germline V gene. Trimming stripped 5 bases from V and 8 bases from J, with 22 bases between. The CDR3 is 16 residues long. CDR3 bases: TGTGCCAGCAGCCCAGGCGGTTGGGGGCGACGGGATGAGCAGTTCTTC. Its translation is CASSPGGWGRRDEQFF.

V and J are TRBV5-1 and TRBJ2-7; 9 positions match TRBD1. Trimming took 5 bases from V and 4 from J; bases not matched to a gene: 10. The CDR3 extends over 15 amino acids. Germline V lookup: CDR1 SGHRS, CDR2 YFSETQ. CDR3 nucleotide sequence: TGCGCCAGCAGGACGACCGACAGGGGGGTTTACGAGCAGTACTTC. Translating it yields CASRTTDRGVYEQYF.